Given below is one T cell receptor (beta chain) in context. V was cut by 6 bases and J by 7 bases, with 16 bases left in between. Germline CDR1 SNHLY, CDR2 FYNNEI. The CDR3 consists of 14 residues. The method was immunoSEQ multiplex PCR; TCRdb's version includes in-frame clones alone and lacks a portion of them. The table shows about 280,000 clones, with 85% occurring only once. This sample stems from a study of blood T cell repertoires in COVID-19. This TCR came from a human donor in a cohort sampled during active COVID-19. Material: peripheral blood. The gene calls are TRBV2 and TRBJ2-4; TRBD2 is a possible D gene (6 bases). The CDR3 DNA follows: TGTGCCAGCAGGAGGGAGGAGGGCGGGAACATTCAGTACTTC. Encoded protein: CASRREEGGNIQYF.